This record looks at one TCR beta chain sequence and its context. Its target is not known. At deep level, the assay was performed. Generated by immunoSEQ multiplex PCR, the TCRdb table keeps only in-frame clones and is missing some. The sample lists some 1.5 million clones, under 99% occurring once. The data derive from a study of shared clonotypes between healthy human individuals. Whole-study findings and limits: It was expected that sequencing depth would affect clonotype sharing among donors.

The CDR3 covers 15 residues. CDR1 and CDR2 from the germline V gene are KGHSY and FQNENV. Trimming cost V 3 bases and J 1 base, with 11 bases left between them. This clonotype originated in a man aged 30 to 45 in good health. The sample consisted of naive CD4+ T cells sorted from blood. Subset indicated: CD45RA+ positively selected. The V and J genes are TRBV16 and TRBJ2-3, with D unresolved. The CDR3 loop reads CASSHATWGTDTQYF. The CDR3 DNA reads as TGTGCCAGCAGCCACGCAACCTGGGGCACAGATACGCAGTATTTT.